This T cell receptor beta chain was sequenced in a study of Ad26.COV2.S vaccination and SARS-CoV-2 variants. Study details: Sample donor was a member of the COV1001 Ad26.COV2.S trial arm.

Study-wide findings and caveats: Vaccine recipients had higher spike-specific TCR breadth than placebo recipients.

Note on this clone: What it binds is not known.

There are 15 residues in the CDR3. Trimming took 0 bases from V and 10 from J, leaving 16 bases between them. The germline CDR1 and CDR2 sequences are SGHDN and FVKESK. The assay was immunoSEQ multiplex PCR, and TCRdb's table has in-frame clones only and misses some. The sample has about 350,000 clones, around 89% seen once; the top ten hold around 4.5%. Treatment indicated: over 15 received Ad26.COV2.S at low or high dose, single or two shots; 5 received placebo; per-sample allocation not given. Material that was analyzed had been drawn on day 63 after the first vaccine or placebo injection. This sequence joins TRBV14 and TRBJ2-1; the D gene is possibly TRBD2 (5 bases). The sample here was peripheral blood, taken in a trial of Ad26.COV2.S vaccine versus placebo. This sequence originates from a person aged 18-65 years who received the Ad26.COV2.S COVID-19 vaccine or a placebo. The CDR3 region has the DNA TGTGCCAGCAGCCAAGATCCCAGATTCCGGAGGGAGCAGTTCTTC. Translated: CASSQDPRFRREQFF. Complete variable domain (other parts from reference TRBV14 and TRBJ2-1): EAGVTQFPSHSVIEKGQTVTLRCDPISGHDNLYWYRRVMGKEIKFLLHFVKESKQDESGMPNNRFLAERTGGTYSTLKVQPAELEDSGVYFCASSQDPRFRREQFFGPGTRLTVL.